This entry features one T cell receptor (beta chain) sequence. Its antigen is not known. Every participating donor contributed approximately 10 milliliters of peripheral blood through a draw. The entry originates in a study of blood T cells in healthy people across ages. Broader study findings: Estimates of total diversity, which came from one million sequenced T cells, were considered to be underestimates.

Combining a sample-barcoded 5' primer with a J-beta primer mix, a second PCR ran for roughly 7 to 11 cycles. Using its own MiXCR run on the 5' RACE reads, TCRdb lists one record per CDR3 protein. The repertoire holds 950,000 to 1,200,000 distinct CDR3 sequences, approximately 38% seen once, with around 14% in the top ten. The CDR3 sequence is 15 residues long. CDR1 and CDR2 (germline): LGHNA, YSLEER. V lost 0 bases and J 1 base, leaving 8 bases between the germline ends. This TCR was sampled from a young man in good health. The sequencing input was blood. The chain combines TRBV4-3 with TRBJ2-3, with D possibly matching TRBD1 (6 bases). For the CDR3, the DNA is TGCGCCAGCAGCCAAGAACAGGGAGGCACAGATACGCAGTATTTT. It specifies CASSQEQGGTDTQYF.